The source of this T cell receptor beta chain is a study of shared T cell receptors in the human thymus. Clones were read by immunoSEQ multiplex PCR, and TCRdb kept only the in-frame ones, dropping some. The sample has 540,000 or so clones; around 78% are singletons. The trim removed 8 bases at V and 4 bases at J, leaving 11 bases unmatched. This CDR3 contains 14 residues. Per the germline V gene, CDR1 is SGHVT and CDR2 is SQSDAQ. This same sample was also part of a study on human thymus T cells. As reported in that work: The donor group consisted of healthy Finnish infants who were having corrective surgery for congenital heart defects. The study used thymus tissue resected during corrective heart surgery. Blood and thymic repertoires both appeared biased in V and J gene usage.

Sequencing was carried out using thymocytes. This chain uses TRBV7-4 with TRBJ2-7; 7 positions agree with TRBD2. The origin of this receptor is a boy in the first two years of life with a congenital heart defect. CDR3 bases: TGTGCCAGCCGCGCACCTAGCGGTACTTACGAGCAGTACTTC. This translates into CASRAPSGTYEQYF.